The clone carrying this TCR beta chain was picked up a small number of times. The antigen is unknown. This specimen comes from a study of cytomegalovirus exposure and HLA in healthy donors. Broader study findings: Analyzed later, most CMV-associated TCR beta chains appeared HLA-restricted. As a later analysis showed, a missense DCLRE1C variant was linked to trimming of TCR beta V- and J-genes.

Germline V gives CDR1 GTSNPN, CDR2 SVGIG (reference sequence). The CDR3 contains 15 residues. The V end lost 2 bases, the J end lost 2 bases, and 14 bases lay between the germline ends. Donors were nominally healthy when sampled, though unrecorded immune exposures were likely. The PCR contained 60 Vbeta and 13 Jbeta primers. Some clones are missing from TCRdb's copy, which holds only in-frame ones; the method was immunoSEQ multiplex PCR. The sample records fewer than 130,000 clones, about 90% being singletons. The clonotype comes from a man aged 40-49 years in good health and CMV-seronegative. This chain uses TRBV30 with TRBJ2-3, with D maybe TRBD2 (7 bases). The sample taken for sequencing was PBMCs. CDR3 DNA: TGTGCCTGGAGTCCTTGGGGGGGGGCCACAGATACGCAGTATTTT. Its protein is CAWSPWGGATDTQYF.